Following are 27 T cell receptor beta chains from one sample sequenced in a study of CD8+CD57+ T cells in acquired aplastic anemia. The template for TCR beta VDJ and CDR3 sequence profiling was genomic DNA. TCRdb ran MiXCR on the reads and lists one entry per CDR3 protein. Of around 290,000 distinct CDR3 sequences in the sample, 56% are singletons; the top ten hold roughly 1.2%. The sequenced patients had an expansion of CD8+CD57+ cells seen by flow cytometry. The sample consisted of sorted CD4+, CD8+, or CD8+CD57+ T cells (not recorded which) from PBMCs. These receptors all come from a human donor with aplastic anemia.

This clonotype was seen many times. The rearrangement joins TRBV2 to TRBJ1-5, with D possibly matching TRBD1 (5 bases). CDR3 length: 13 amino acids. V was pared by 5 bases and J by 7 bases, with 12 bases between. Germline CDR1 reads SNHLY; CDR2 reads FYNNEI. The CDR3 DNA reads as TGTGCCAGCAGTCCACAGGCGATCCAGCCCCAGCATTTT. Amino acid sequence: CASSPQAIQPQHF.

This clonotype appeared many times. CDR3 in amino acids: CASSQFGETQYF. As DNA, the CDR3 is TGTGCCAGCAGCCAATTTGGTGAGACCCAGTACTTC. V is TRBV3-1 and J is TRBJ2-5; D not certain. Germline assignment: CDR1 LGHDT and CDR2 YNNKEL (reference sequence). V lost 2 bases and J 5 bases, leaving 6 bases between the germline ends. The CDR3 length is 12 residues.

This clonotype came up a few times. The chain carries TRBV2 and TRBJ2-5; 8 nucleotides align to TRBD1. CDR3 length equals 14 residues. The germline CDR1 and CDR2 sequences are SNHLY and FYNNEI. V gave up 8 bases and J gave up 2 bases; unmatched junction bases: 7. Here the CDR3 DNA reads TGTGCCAGCGACATGGACAGGGCGCAAGAGACCCAGTACTTC. Amino acids: CASDMDRAQETQYF.

This clonotype appeared a few times. The V and J genes are TRBV9 and TRBJ2-7; no clear D gene. The CDR3 totals 14 residues. Germline lookup yields CDR1 SGDLS and CDR2 YYNGEE. Trimming took 0 bases from V and 2 from J, leaving 9 bases between them. The CDR3 sequence is CASSVGAEPYEQYF. CDR3 bases: TGTGCCAGCAGCGTAGGGGCGGAGCCCTACGAGCAGTACTTC.

The rearrangement joins TRBV7-9 to TRBJ2-5; the D is unclear. The CDR3 contains 15 residues. Trimming removed 3 bases at V and 3 bases at J, with 14 bases between. The germline V gene has CDR1 SEHNR and CDR2 FQNEAQ (reference sequence). The CDR3, as DNA: TGTGCCAGCAGCTTTGATCAACAAAGAGAAGAGACCCAGTACTTC. Residues: CASSFDQQREETQYF.

The V and J genes are TRBV20-1 and TRBJ2-2, with a possible D match to TRBD2 (6 bases). V gave up 2 bases and J gave up 3 bases, with 22 bases separating them. CDR1 DFQATT and CDR2 SNEGSKA come from the germline V gene (reference sequence). The CDR3 sequence is 18 residues long. CDR3 nucleotide sequence: TGCAGTGCTAGAATGACTAGACAAGCGAGGGTGGACACCGGGGAGCTGTTTTTT. Its protein is CSARMTRQARVDTGELFF.

At least ten counts were recorded for this clonotype. The V and J genes are TRBV3-1 and TRBJ2-4; 10 bases match TRBD2. The CDR3 loop spans 15 amino acids. Looked up from germline, CDR1 is LGHDT and CDR2 is YNNKEL (reference sequence). The ends lost 0 bases at V and 12 bases at J; junction bases unmatched: 8. The CDR3 spells CASSQDPASGGAQYF. DNA for the CDR3: TGTGCCAGCAGCCAAGATCCGGCTAGCGGGGGAGCTCAGTACTTC.

Ten or more counts support this clonotype. CDR3 sequence: CASRGQGSYEQYF. The CDR3 coding sequence is TGTGCCAGTAGGGGACAGGGATCCTACGAGCAGTACTTC. The chain links TRBV19 to TRBJ2-7, with 9 bases that match TRBD1. CDR1 is LNHDA and CDR2 is SQIVND in the germline V gene (reference sequence). Unmatched junction bases numbered 1, after V lost 6 bases and J lost 1 base. The CDR3 covers 13 residues.

This clonotype was picked up many times. The J gene is TRBJ2-6, the V gene TRBV3-1; D is possibly TRBD1 (5 bases). The V end lost 8 bases, the J end lost 0 bases, and 11 bases lay between the germline ends. The CDR3 runs to 15 residues. Germline V gene data show CDR1 as LGHDT and CDR2 as YNNKEL (reference sequence). This CDR3 is CASRPQGSGANVLTF. The CDR3 bases are TGTGCCAGCCGGCCCCAGGGCTCTGGGGCCAACGTCCTGACTTTC.

The gene calls are TRBV5-1 and TRBJ1-6, with a tentative D call TRBD1 (6 bases). V was shortened by 2 bases and J by 6 bases, with 24 bases between the two germline ends. Germline CDR1 is SGHRS and CDR2 is YFSETQ. The CDR3 is 19 amino acids. CDR3 DNA sequence: TGCGCCAGCAGCTTAAGATACAGGGTCCGGGCTGAGGGTAATTCACCCCTCCACTTT. Residues: CASSLRYRVRAEGNSPLHF.

The chain employs TRBV7-9 and TRBJ2-3; a weak D match, TRBD1 (5 bases). CDR1 and CDR2 from the germline V gene are SEHNR and FQNEAQ (reference sequence). The CDR3 is 14 residues long. Deletions cut 1 base from V and 2 bases from J, with 7 bases between. The CDR3 spells CASSLDRITDTQYF. The CDR3 DNA reads TGTGCCAGCAGCTTAGACAGGATCACAGATACGCAGTATTTT.

This clonotype has a count of ten or more. Its ends do not fully match the called genes, so a read error is possible. The rearrangement links TRBV4-1 to TRBJ2-7; unclear D gene. The CDR3 has 13 residues. Per the germline V gene, CDR1 is MGHRA and CDR2 is YSYEKL. The CDR3 protein is CASSQESNVGSVF. Here the CDR3 DNA reads TGCGCCAGCAGCCAAGAGTCAAATGTGGGGTCCGTCTTC.

V is TRBV10-3 and J is TRBJ2-7, with TRBD1 identical over 8 bases. Germline CDR1 ENHRY, CDR2 SYGVKD. The CDR3 extends over 15 amino acids. With V trimmed by 6 bases and J by 0 bases, 7 bases remained unmatched. The CDR3 is CAIRSTGVSSYEQYF. The CDR3 DNA reads as TGTGCCATCAGATCGACAGGGGTCTCCTCCTACGAGCAGTACTTC.

The chain recombines TRBV2 with TRBJ2-7; D remains ambiguous. V shed 8 bases and J shed 4 bases, with 9 bases lying between them. This CDR3 is built from 11 residues. The V gene's germline CDR1 is SNHLY and CDR2 FYNNEI. The chain's CDR3 is CASVWSYEQYF. CDR3 bases: TGTGCCAGCGTATGGAGTTACGAGCAGTACTTC.

V usage is TRBV10-1 and J usage is TRBJ1-6, with 8 bases fitting TRBD1. CDR3 size: 16 residues. Germline CDR1 reads WNHNN; CDR2 reads SYGVQD (reference sequence). The trim removed 6 bases at V and 6 bases at J, leaving 10 bases unmatched. CDR3 sequence reads: CASRRGQGVGNSPLHF. The CDR3 DNA reads as TGCGCCAGCAGAAGAGGACAGGGAGTAGGTAATTCACCCCTCCACTTT.

The chain carries TRBV19 and TRBJ2-7, with 14 bases matching TRBD2. This CDR3 is built from 16 residues. Looked up from germline, CDR1 is LNHDA and CDR2 is SQIVND (reference sequence). V lost 3 bases to trimming and J lost 6 bases; unmatched junction nucleotides: 7. CDR3 region: CASSMGLAGAQLEQYF. In DNA, the CDR3 is TGTGCCAGTAGTATGGGACTAGCGGGAGCTCAGCTCGAGCAGTACTTC.

Many counts were recorded for this clonotype. The chain employs TRBV19 and TRBJ2-7; D might be TRBD1 (5 bases). From germline, CDR1 is LNHDA and CDR2 SQIVND (reference sequence). V lost 10 bases and J 4 bases, leaving 11 bases between the germline ends. The CDR3 is 11 residues long. The CDR3 coding sequence is TGTGCCACCAGGGTTAGGTACGAGCAGTACTTC. Amino acid sequence: CATRVRYEQYF.

Notes on this clonotype: One junction end disagrees with the germline gene, perhaps due to a read error. The chain uses TRBV2 and TRBJ1-3; 11 bases align to TRBD1. CDR3 length: 15 residues. CDR1 and CDR2 (germline): SNHLY, FYNNEI. The CDR3 here is CASSGGTGGGNTIYF. For the CDR3, the DNA is TGTGCCAGCAGCGGCGGGACAGGGGGAGGAAACACCATATACTTT.

This clonotype showed up just once. The chain has TRBV4-1 and TRBJ1-6, with D perhaps TRBD1 (5 bases). The CDR3 length is 14 residues. Trimming removed 0 bases from V and 14 bases from J, with 14 bases in between. Germline CDR1 reads MGHRA; CDR2 reads YSYEKL. Here the CDR3 DNA reads TGCGCCAGCAGCCAAGAGGGCAGGGCAGAGGCCCTCCACTTT. Translating gives CASSQEGRAEALHF.

The gene calls are TRBV7-3 and TRBJ2-5; 8 bases line up with TRBD2. V dropped 5 bases and J dropped 9; count of bases not matched to a gene: 8. Germline V gene sequence: CDR1 SGHTA, CDR2 FQGTGA. This CDR3 is 13 amino acids long. The CDR3 DNA follows: TGTGCCAGCAGCCCTTCAGCGGGAGCGGCCCAGTACTTC. Translation: CASSPSAGAAQYF.

The rearrangement uses TRBV9 and TRBJ2-2; 8 bases agree with TRBD2. V lost 4 bases and J lost 7; bases outside the gene matches: 12. CDR1 is SGDLS, CDR2 YYNGEE, per germline. The length of the CDR3 is 16 residues. The CDR3 nucleotides are TGTGCCAGCAGCCCCCCGGGGGGGCACATCGTCGGGGAGCTGTTTTTT. Residues: CASSPPGGHIVGELFF.

This chain uses TRBV19 with TRBJ2-1; 10 bases match TRBD2. Per germline, CDR1 LNHDA and CDR2 SQIVND (reference sequence). Germline trimming cut 6 bases from V and 4 bases from J; bases unmatched to any gene: 6. CDR3 length: 15 amino acids. CDR3 coding DNA: TGTGCCAGTAGCTTGACTAGCGGGCCGTACAATGAGCAGTTCTTC. This sequence encodes CASSLTSGPYNEQFF.

As to this clonotype: One junction end disagrees with the germline gene, perhaps due to a read error. The chain recombines TRBV4-1 with TRBJ1-1; D uncertain. The germline CDR1 and CDR2 sequences are MGHRA and YSYEKL. The CDR3 is 15 residues long. In nucleotides, the CDR3 is TGCGCCAGCAGCCAAGAGTTTAGCCTGAGCACTGGAGCTTTCTTT. Translating gives CASSQEFSLSTGAFF.

The gene calls are TRBV20-1 and TRBJ2-7; D possibly corresponds to TRBD1 (5 bases). Trimming stripped 0 bases from V and 0 bases from J, with 12 bases between. In germline, CDR1 is DFQATT, CDR2 SNEGSKA (reference sequence). The CDR3 has 15 amino acids. CDR3 sequence: CSARDQQDPSYEQYF. CDR3 DNA: TGCAGTGCTAGAGATCAACAGGACCCCTCCTACGAGCAGTACTTC.

This clonotype has only one observation. The genes are TRBV27 and TRBJ2-5, with 9 positions matching TRBD2. This CDR3 contains 17 residues. Germline loops: CDR1 MNHEY, CDR2 SMNVEV (reference sequence). V lost 2 bases to trimming and J lost 0 bases; unmatched junction nucleotides: 7. The CDR3 here is CASSLQASGTDQETQYF. CDR3 DNA: TGTGCCAGCAGTTTACAAGCTAGCGGGACGGACCAAGAGACCCAGTACTTC.

The chain joins TRBV20-1 to TRBJ2-7; TRBD2 might be the D (6 bases). With 3 bases removed from V and 4 bases from J, the gap between germline ends came to 16 bases. This CDR3 spans 14 amino acids. Germline CDR1 is DFQATT and CDR2 is SNEGSKA (reference sequence). The CDR3 spells CSASSTVEGYEQYF. The CDR3 DNA is TGCAGTGCTAGTTCGACAGTGGAGGGATACGAGCAGTACTTC.

The rearrangement joins TRBV2 to TRBJ2-7, with D possibly being TRBD1 or TRBD2 (5 bases each). V was trimmed by 1 base and J by 2 bases, leaving 21 bases between them. This CDR3 has 18 residues. Germline loops: CDR1 SNHLY, CDR2 FYNNEI. The CDR3 protein is CASSEVLDIGTYPYEQYF. CDR3 coding DNA: TGTGCCAGCAGTGAAGTTTTAGATATAGGGACGTACCCCTACGAGCAGTACTTC.